This T cell receptor beta chain was observed in a study of OX40 agonist ivuxolimab in advanced cancers. Study-wide background: Patients were treated with intravenous ivuxolimab, dosed at 0.01 to 10 mg/kg and infused every 2 weeks. Head and neck, renal cell, melanoma or hepatocellular carcinoma were the cancers that dose-escalation patients had. General study findings and limits: At 0.1 to 3.0 mg/kg and by week 6, clonal expansion occurred in CD4+ and CD8+ blood T cells.

The assay was immunoSEQ multiplex PCR, and TCRdb's table has in-frame clones only and misses some. This table holds about 51,000 clones, around 82% found once. Remarks on this clone: Antigen specificity is unknown.

Germline V gives CDR1 SGHDN, CDR2 FVKESK. CDR3 length: 14 amino acids. Between the trimmed V and J ends, which lost 0 bases and 3 bases, there was a span of 8 bases. The sequence was obtained from an adult with an advanced solid tumor such as melanoma, head and neck, liver or kidney cancer. The chain employs TRBV14 and TRBJ1-1; TRBD1 is a possible D gene (6 bases). Here the sequenced sample was CD4+ or CD8+ T cells sorted from blood, taken in a trial of the OX40 agonist ivuxolimab. The CDR3 sequence is CASSQEQGYTEAFF. CDR3 coding DNA: TGTGCCAGCAGCCAAGAACAGGGCTACACTGAAGCTTTCTTT.